This T cell receptor (beta chain) was sequenced for a study of vaccination effects on CD4 cells after COVID-19. ViraFEST expansion of antigen-specific CD4+ T cells with viral peptide pools preceded sequencing. Culture lasted under 13 days before CD4+ T cell isolation. Participants got two doses of BNT162b2 or mRNA-1273 vaccine. The germline V and J ends were trimmed by 4 bases and 1 base, with 14 bases remaining between them. The CDR3 has 16 residues. CDR1 LGHNA and CDR2 YNFKEQ come from the germline V gene. In regard to this clone: Its antigen is unknown.

Method: immunoSEQ multiplex PCR; TCRdb's copy keeps in-frame clones and lacks some. The repertoire holds roughly 56,000 clones, with less than 80% as singletons. The sequencing used CD4+ T cells from PBMCs cultured with HCoV-229E spike peptides, collected after COVID-19 vaccination. V and J are TRBV4-2 and TRBJ2-4; the D is unclear. The receptor was derived from a human donor who received a COVID-19 vaccine. The DNA for the CDR3 is TGTGCCAGCAGCCGCACACCATCCGAGGCCAAAAACATTCAGTACTTC. It specifies CASSRTPSEAKNIQYF.